Listed here are 10 T cell receptor beta chains from one sample, sequenced in a study of OX40 agonist ivuxolimab in advanced cancers. Here immunoSEQ multiplex PCR was the method, and the copy in TCRdb shows in-frame clones only, minus some. The sample lists 75,000 to 90,000 clones; more than 80% were seen once. Source: CD4+ or CD8+ T cells sorted from blood, taken in a trial of the OX40 agonist ivuxolimab. Receptor source: an adult with an advanced solid tumor such as melanoma, head and neck, liver or kidney cancer.

The chain links TRBV2 to TRBJ2-1, with 10 bases aligning to TRBD2. CDR1 and CDR2 from the germline V gene are SNHLY and FYNNEI. J gave up 4 bases and V 7 bases, and 7 bases lay outside the gene matches. There are 15 residues in the CDR3. CDR3 DNA sequence: TGTGCCAGCATGGACTTAGCGGGGGGTTACAATGAGCAGTTCTTC. Its translation is CASMDLAGGYNEQFF.

V and J are TRBV19 and TRBJ1-3, with D hard to call. The germline gives CDR1 LNHDA, CDR2 SQIVND (reference sequence). V was trimmed by 3 bases and J by 0 bases, leaving 3 bases between them. CDR3 length: 13 amino acids. CDR3 loop: CASSISSGNTIYF. The CDR3 coding sequence is TGTGCCAGTAGTATCAGCTCTGGAAACACCATATATTTT.

The genes are TRBV19 and TRBJ1-1; D call uncertain. Germline values: CDR1 LNHDA, CDR2 SQIVND (reference sequence). Trimming stripped 5 bases from V and 2 bases from J, with 15 bases between. CDR3 length: 15 amino acids. CDR3 in DNA: TGTGCCAGTAGTCAAGGGCTCCGTCGTAACACTGAAGCTTTCTTT. Translation: CASSQGLRRNTEAFF.

A few counts support this clone. The rearrangement uses TRBV19 and TRBJ1-2; D unresolved. The V gene's germline CDR1 is LNHDA and CDR2 SQIVND (reference sequence). V was pared by 7 bases and J by 0 bases, with 12 bases between. The CDR3 totals 14 residues. The CDR3 reads CASTRSRSNYGYTF. The CDR3 DNA is TGTGCCAGTACACGTAGCCGATCTAACTATGGCTACACCTTC.

The chain recombines TRBV5-1 with TRBJ1-2, with 10 positions matching TRBD1. CDR3 length: 14 amino acids. Germline V gene lookup returns CDR1 SGHRS and CDR2 YFSETQ. J gave up 7 bases and V 0 bases, and 3 bases lay outside the gene matches. The CDR3 reads CASSLDGDRGGYTF. In DNA, the CDR3 is TGCGCCAGCAGCTTGGACGGGGACAGGGGTGGCTACACCTTC.

The table lists this clone with a few counts. The chain carries TRBV28 and TRBJ1-5, with 8 bases fitting TRBD1. Germline values: CDR1 MDHEN, CDR2 SYDVKM. The CDR3 runs 17 residues. Unmatched junction bases numbered 14, after V lost 8 bases and J lost 2 bases. CDR3 residues: CASGQAAGGWGNQPQHF. The CDR3 DNA reads TGTGCCAGCGGCCAGGCGGCAGGGGGCTGGGGCAATCAGCCCCAGCATTTT.

This rearrangement joins TRBV7-9 to TRBJ2-7, with D perhaps matching TRBD2 (7 bases). Germline CDR1 SEHNR, CDR2 FQNEAQ (reference sequence). The CDR3 is made up of 17 amino acids. The V and J ends lost 2 bases and 1 base respectively, with 18 bases between them. In DNA, the CDR3 is TGTGCCAGCAGCTTATTAGGGCGGGGGCGGCCATCCTACGAGCAGTACTTC. Translated, it gives CASSLLGRGRPSYEQYF.

The chain combines TRBV27 with TRBJ1-1; D is perhaps TRBD1 (6 bases). Germline V gene lookup returns CDR1 MNHEY and CDR2 SMNVEV (reference sequence). The V end lost 6 bases, the J end lost 4 bases, and 18 bases lay between the germline ends. The CDR3 runs to 15 residues. The CDR3 nucleotides read TGTGCCAGCAGAGGATCCGGGGGGCGCGGCACTGAAGCTTTCTTT. Residues: CASRGSGGRGTEAFF.

The chain joins TRBV5-1 to TRBJ2-2; D remains unclear. This CDR3 region has 14 residues. Germline CDR1 SGHRS, CDR2 YFSETQ. The V gene lost 0 bases and the J gene lost 1 base, with 4 bases spanning the gap. The CDR3 DNA follows: TGCGCCAGCAGCTTGGGGATGAACACCGGGGAGCTGTTTTTT. As protein: CASSLGMNTGELFF.

As for this clone: The junction departs from germline at one end; a sequencing error may be responsible. The rearrangement uses TRBV7-2 and TRBJ1-6; TRBD1 matches 7 bases. The germline CDR1 and CDR2 sequences are SGHTA and FQGNSA. This CDR3 is 13 amino acids long. CDR3 nucleotides: TGTGCCAGCAGCTTCGACAGGGATCAGCCCTGCCATTTT. Translating it yields CASSFDRDQPCHF.